This TCR beta chain was sequenced for a study of blood T cell repertoires in COVID-19. Across the whole study: Samples taken during acute and convalescent COVID-19 were collected in the United States, Italy and Spain. T cells, B-cell-depleted T cells, or PBMCs supplied cDNA or gDNA.

This clone was counted only a few times. This CDR3 has 13 amino acids. V was pared by 5 bases and J by 9 bases, with 11 bases between. CDR1 and CDR2 (germline): SGHAT, FQNNGV. Profiled with immunoSEQ multiplex PCR; TCRdb holds only in-frame clones, not every one. The table has about 280,000 clones, around nine tenths seen once. Sequencing input: PBMCs or T cells enriched from blood (not recorded which). The TCR comes from a woman in her thirties or forties who had recovered from COVID-19. The gene calls are TRBV11-2 and TRBJ1-6; no definite D call. CDR3 in amino acids: CASSPPVVSPLHF. The CDR3 coding sequence is TGTGCCAGCAGCCCCCCCGTTGTTTCACCCCTCCACTTT. Complete variable domain (other parts from reference TRBV11-2 and TRBJ1-6): EAGVAQSPRYKIIEKRQSVAFWCNPISGHATLYWYQQILGQGPKLLIQFQNNGVVDDSQLPKDRFSAERLKGVDSTLKIQPAKLEDSAVYLCASSPPVVSPLHFGNGTRLTVT.